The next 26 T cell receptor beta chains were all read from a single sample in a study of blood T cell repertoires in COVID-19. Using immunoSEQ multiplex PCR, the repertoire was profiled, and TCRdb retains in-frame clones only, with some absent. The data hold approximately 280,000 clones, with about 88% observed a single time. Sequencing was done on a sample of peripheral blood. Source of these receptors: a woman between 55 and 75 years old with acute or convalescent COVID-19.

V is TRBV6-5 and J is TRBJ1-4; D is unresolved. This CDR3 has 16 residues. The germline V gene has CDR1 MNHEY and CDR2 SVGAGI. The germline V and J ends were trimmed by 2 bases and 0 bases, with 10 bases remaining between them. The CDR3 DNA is TGTGCCAGCAGTTACACCTACAGCTCAACTAATGAAAAACTGTTTTTT. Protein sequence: CASSYTYSSTNEKLFF.

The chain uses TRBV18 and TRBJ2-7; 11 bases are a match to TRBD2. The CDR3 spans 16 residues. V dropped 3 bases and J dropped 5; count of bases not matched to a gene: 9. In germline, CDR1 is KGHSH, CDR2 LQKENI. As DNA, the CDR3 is TGTGCCAGCTCACCTCTTAGCGGGGGGGCCGAGAACGAGCAGTACTTC. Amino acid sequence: CASSPLSGGAENEQYF.

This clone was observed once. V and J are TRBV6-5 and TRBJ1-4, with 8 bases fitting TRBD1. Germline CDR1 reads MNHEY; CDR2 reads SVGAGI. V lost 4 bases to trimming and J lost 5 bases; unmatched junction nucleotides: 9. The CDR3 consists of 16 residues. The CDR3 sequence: CASSWGQAASNEKLFF. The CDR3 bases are TGTGCCAGCAGTTGGGGACAGGCTGCGTCGAATGAAAAACTGTTTTTT.

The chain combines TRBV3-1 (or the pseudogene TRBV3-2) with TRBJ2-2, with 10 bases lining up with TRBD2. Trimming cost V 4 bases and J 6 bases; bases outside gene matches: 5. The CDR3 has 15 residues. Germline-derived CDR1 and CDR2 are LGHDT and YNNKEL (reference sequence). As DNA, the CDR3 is TGTGCCAGCAGCCTCTCTAGCGGGAGCCCCGGGGAGCTGTTTTTT. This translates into CASSLSSGSPGELFF.

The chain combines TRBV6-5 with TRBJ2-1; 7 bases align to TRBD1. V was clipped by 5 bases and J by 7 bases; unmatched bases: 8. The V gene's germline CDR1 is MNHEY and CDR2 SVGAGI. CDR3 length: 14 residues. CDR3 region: CASSNRGLSNEQFF. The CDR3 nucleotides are TGTGCCAGCAGTAACAGGGGTCTTAGTAATGAGCAGTTCTTC.

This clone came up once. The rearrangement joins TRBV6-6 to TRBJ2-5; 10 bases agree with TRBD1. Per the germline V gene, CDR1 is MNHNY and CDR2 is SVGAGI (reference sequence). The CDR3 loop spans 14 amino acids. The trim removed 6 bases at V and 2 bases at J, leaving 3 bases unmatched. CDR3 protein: CASSRTGGQETQYF. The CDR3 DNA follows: TGTGCCAGCAGCAGGACAGGGGGGCAAGAGACCCAGTACTTC.

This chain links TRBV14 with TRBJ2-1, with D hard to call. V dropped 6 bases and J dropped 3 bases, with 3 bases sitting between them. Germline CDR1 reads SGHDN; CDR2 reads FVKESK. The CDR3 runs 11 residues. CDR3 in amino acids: CASSHYNEQFF. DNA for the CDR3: TGTGCCAGCAGTCACTACAATGAGCAGTTCTTC.

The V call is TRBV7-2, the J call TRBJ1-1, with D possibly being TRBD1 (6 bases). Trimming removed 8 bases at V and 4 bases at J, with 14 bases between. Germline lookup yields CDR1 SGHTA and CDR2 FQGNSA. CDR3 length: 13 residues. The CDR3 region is CASGRGGGTEAFF. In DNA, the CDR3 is TGTGCCAGCGGCCGCGGGGGCGGCACTGAAGCTTTCTTT. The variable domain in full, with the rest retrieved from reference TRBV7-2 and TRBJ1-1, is GAGVSQSPSNKVTEKGKDVELRCDPISGHTALYWYRQSLGQGLEFLIYFQGNSAPDKSGLPSDRFSAERTGGSVSTLTIQRTQQEDSAVYLCASGRGGGTEAFFGQGTRLTVV.

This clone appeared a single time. DNA of the CDR3: TGCAGTGCTAGTCCGGGTGGACTAGCGGGAGTAGGAGTCCACGAGCAGTACTTC. This encodes CSASPGGLAGVGVHEQYF. This chain uses TRBV20-1 with TRBJ2-7; 13 nucleotides match TRBD2. Unmatched junction bases numbered 16, after V lost 3 bases and J lost 5 bases. CDR1 is DFQATT, CDR2 SNEGSKA, per germline (reference sequence). The CDR3 consists of 18 residues.

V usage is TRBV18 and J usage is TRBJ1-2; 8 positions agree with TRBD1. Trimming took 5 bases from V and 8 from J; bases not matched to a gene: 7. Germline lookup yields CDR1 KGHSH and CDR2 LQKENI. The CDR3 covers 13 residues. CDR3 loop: CASSYQGAGGYTF. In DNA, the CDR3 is TGTGCCAGCTCATACCAGGGGGCCGGCGGCTACACCTTC.

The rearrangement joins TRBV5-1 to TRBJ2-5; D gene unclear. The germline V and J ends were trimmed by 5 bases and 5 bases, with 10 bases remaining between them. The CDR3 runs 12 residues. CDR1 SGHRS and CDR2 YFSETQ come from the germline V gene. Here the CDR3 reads CASSLAMETQYF. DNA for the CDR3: TGCGCCAGCAGTCTCGCTATGGAGACCCAGTACTTC.

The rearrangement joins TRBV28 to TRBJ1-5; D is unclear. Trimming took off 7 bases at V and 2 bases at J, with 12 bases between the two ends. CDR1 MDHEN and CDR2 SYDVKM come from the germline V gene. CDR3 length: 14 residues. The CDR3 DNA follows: TGTGCCAGCACCACCGCCCAGGGCAATCAGCCCCAGCATTTT. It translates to CASTTAQGNQPQHF.

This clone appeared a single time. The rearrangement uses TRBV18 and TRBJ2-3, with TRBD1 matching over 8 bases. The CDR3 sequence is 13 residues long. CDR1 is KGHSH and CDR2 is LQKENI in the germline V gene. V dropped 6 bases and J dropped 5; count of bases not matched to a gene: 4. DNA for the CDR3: TGTGCCAGCTCGACAGGGGCGGTAGATACGCAGTATTTT. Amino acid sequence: CASSTGAVDTQYF.

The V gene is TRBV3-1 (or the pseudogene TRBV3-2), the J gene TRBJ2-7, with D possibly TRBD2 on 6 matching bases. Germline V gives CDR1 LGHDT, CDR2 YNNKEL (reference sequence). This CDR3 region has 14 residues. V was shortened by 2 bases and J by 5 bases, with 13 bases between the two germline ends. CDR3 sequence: CASSQNRGSHEQYF. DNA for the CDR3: TGTGCCAGCAGCCAAAATCGGGGGTCCCACGAGCAGTACTTC.

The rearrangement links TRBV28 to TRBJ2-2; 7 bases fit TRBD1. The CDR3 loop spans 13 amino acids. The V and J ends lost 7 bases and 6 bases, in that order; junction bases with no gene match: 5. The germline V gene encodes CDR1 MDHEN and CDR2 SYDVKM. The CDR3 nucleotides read TGTGCCAGCATCCGACAGGGTGCCGGGGAGCTGTTTTTT. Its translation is CASIRQGAGELFF.

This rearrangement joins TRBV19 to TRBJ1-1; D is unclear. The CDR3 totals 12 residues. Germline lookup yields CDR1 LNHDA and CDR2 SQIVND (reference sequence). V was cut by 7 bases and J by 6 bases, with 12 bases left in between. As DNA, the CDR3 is TGTGCCAGTACCCCCAGGAGGGCTGAAGCTTTCTTT. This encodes CASTPRRAEAFF.

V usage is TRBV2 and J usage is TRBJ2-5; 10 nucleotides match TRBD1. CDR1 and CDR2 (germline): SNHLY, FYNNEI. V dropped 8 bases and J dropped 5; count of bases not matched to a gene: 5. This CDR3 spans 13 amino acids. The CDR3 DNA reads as TGTGCCAGCCGGGACAGGGGTTTGGAGACCCAGTACTTC. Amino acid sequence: CASRDRGLETQYF.

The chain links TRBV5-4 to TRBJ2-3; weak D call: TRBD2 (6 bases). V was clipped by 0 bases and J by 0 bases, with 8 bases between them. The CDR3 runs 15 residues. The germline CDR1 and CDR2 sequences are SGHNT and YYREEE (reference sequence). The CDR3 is CASSLGLASTDTQYF. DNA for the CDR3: TGTGCCAGCAGCTTGGGGCTAGCGAGCACAGATACGCAGTATTTT.

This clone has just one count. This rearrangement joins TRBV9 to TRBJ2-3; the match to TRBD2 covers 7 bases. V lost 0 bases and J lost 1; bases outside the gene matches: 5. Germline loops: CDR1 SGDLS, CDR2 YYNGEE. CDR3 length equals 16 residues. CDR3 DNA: TGTGCCAGCAGCGTAGCAGCGGGACGTGGCACAGATACGCAGTATTTT. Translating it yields CASSVAAGRGTDTQYF.

The CDR3: CASSLGASGSREQYF. The DNA for the CDR3 is TGTGCCAGCAGCTTAGGGGCTAGCGGGAGCCGCGAGCAGTACTTC. The rearrangement joins TRBV7-2 to TRBJ2-7, with TRBD2 matching 10 bases. Germline values: CDR1 SGHTA, CDR2 FQGNSA. The V segment lost 1 base and the J segment 6 bases; nucleotides outside the gene matches: 6. This CDR3 contains 15 residues. The full variable domain, rest sourced from reference TRBV7-2 and TRBJ2-7, is GAGVSQSPSNKVTEKGKDVELRCDPISGHTALYWYRQSLGQGLEFLIYFQGNSAPDKSGLPSDRFSAERTGGSVSTLTIQRTQQEDSAVYLCASSLGASGSREQYFGPGTRLTVT.

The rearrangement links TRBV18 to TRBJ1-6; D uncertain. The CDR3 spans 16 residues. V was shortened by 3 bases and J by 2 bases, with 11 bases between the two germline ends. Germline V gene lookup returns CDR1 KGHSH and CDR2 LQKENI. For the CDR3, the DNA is TGTGCCAGCTCACCCGGGGTGGTGGCCTATAATTCACCCCTCCACTTT. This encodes CASSPGVVAYNSPLHF.

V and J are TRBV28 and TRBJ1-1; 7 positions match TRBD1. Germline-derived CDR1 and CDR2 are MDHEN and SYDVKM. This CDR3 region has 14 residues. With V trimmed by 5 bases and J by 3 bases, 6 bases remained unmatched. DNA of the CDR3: TGTGCCAGCAGTCGGGACAGTCTTTACACTGAAGCTTTCTTT. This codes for CASSRDSLYTEAFF. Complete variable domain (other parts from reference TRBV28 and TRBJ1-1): DVKVTQSSRYLVKRTGEKVFLECVQDMDHENMFWYRQDPGLGLRLIYFSYDVKMKEKGDIPEGYSVSREKKERFSLILESASTNQTSMYLCASSRDSLYTEAFFGQGTRLTVV.

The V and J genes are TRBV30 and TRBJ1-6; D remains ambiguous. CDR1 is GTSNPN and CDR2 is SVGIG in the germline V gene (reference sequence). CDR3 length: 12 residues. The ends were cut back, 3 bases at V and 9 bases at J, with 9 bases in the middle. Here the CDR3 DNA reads TGTGCCTGGAGCCAGGCTTCTTCACCCCTCCACTTT. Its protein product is CAWSQASSPLHF.

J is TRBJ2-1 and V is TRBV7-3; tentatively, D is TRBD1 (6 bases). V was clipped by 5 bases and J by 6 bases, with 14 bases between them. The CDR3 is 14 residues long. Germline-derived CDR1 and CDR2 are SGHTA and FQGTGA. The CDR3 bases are TGTGCCAGCAGCCCGGACAGTCCACCCAATGAGCAGTTCTTC. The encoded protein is CASSPDSPPNEQFF.

The CDR3 sequence is CASSADRGPTDTQYF. The DNA of the CDR3 is TGTGCCAGCAGCGCGGACAGGGGGCCCACAGATACGCAGTATTTT. The V call is TRBV7-8, the J call TRBJ2-3; 11 nucleotides match TRBD1. The CDR3 spans 15 residues. The V gene end was trimmed by 5 bases and the J gene end by 2 bases; junction bases not matched to a gene: 3. CDR1 is SGHVS, CDR2 FQNEAQ, per germline.

CDR3 DNA: TGTGCCAGCAGTGCAACTGTCGGGACAGGTGGAAACACCATATATTTT. Translation gives CASSATVGTGGNTIYF. V gene TRBV2 combines with J gene TRBJ1-3; 8 nucleotides line up with TRBD1. J lost 3 bases, V lost 4 bases, and 8 bases had no gene match. The CDR3 extends over 16 amino acids. Germline V gene lookup returns CDR1 SNHLY and CDR2 FYNNEI.